The 18 T cell receptor beta chains given below trace back to one sample, sequenced in a study of post-analysis software for immune sequencing data. Regarding the study as a whole: Compared with controls, patients had more of about 5 TRBV segments, including TRBV5-6, TRBV5-1 and TRBV20-1.

cDNA libraries for TCR beta contained unique molecular identifiers. TCRdb processed the PCR reads anew with MiXCR; each CDR3 protein has one entry. Among 750,000 to 900,000 distinct CDR3 sequences listed, 46% were seen once. These receptors have no known antigen. Sequencing used blood. The receptor source for this set is a girl aged 5-17 years with multiple sclerosis.

In the case of this clonotype: This clone may be a read error of a much larger clone one base away. This chain joins TRBV5-5 and TRBJ1-2; TRBD1 matches at 7 bases. This CDR3 has 16 amino acids. Per germline, CDR1 SGHKS and CDR2 YYEKEE (reference sequence). The CDR3 protein is CASSSRQGDFSYGCTF. CDR3 in DNA: TGTGCCAGCAGCTCTAGACAGGGTGATTTTTCTTATGGCTGCACCTTC.

This chain joins TRBV9 and TRBJ1-3; D remains ambiguous. There are 11 residues in the CDR3. Germline loops: CDR1 SGDLS, CDR2 YYNGEE. Deletions cut 7 bases from V and 0 bases from J, with 2 bases between. CDR3 residues: CASRSGNTIYF. The CDR3 bases are TGTGCCAGCCGCTCTGGAAACACCATATATTTT.

This clonotype appeared a few times. The rearrangement links TRBV19 to TRBJ2-1; possibly TRBD1 or TRBD2 for D (5 bases each). The germline CDR1 and CDR2 sequences are LNHDA and SQIVND (reference sequence). Trimming left V 9 bases short and J 3 bases short, with 30 bases between. This CDR3 contains 19 residues. The CDR3: CASSTDRGSVLLVYNEQFF. CDR3 sequence (DNA): TGTGCCAGCTCCACTGATCGGGGCTCCGTCTTACTCGTCTACAATGAGCAGTTCTTC. The full variable domain, with the rest looked up from reference TRBV19 and TRBJ2-1, is DGGITQSPKYLFRKEGQNVTLSCEQNLNHDAMYWYRQDPGQGLRLIYYSQIVNDFQKGDIAEGYSVSREKKESFPLTVTSAQKNPTAFYLCASSTDRGSVLLVYNEQFFGPGTRLTVL.

There are a few counts of this clonotype. This rearrangement joins TRBV7-3 to TRBJ2-3, with 10 bases lining up with TRBD2. This CDR3 region has 15 residues. Losses at the gene ends were 0 bases for V and 4 bases for J; bases not matched to a gene: 1. Germline lookup yields CDR1 SGHTA and CDR2 FQGTGA. The CDR3 reads CASSLTGLASDTQYF. The CDR3, as DNA: TGTGCCAGCAGCTTAACGGGACTAGCGTCAGATACGCAGTATTTT.

V gene TRBV7-9 combines with J gene TRBJ2-5; perhaps TRBD1 as D (5 bases). The V and J ends lost 7 bases and 4 bases respectively, with 25 bases between them. This CDR3 has 17 residues. Germline CDR1 reads SEHNR; CDR2 reads FQNEAQ (reference sequence). This CDR3 is CASTLTFGRRGRETQYF. CDR3 in DNA: TGTGCCAGCACCCTTACATTCGGGCGAAGGGGCAGAGAGACCCAGTACTTC.

This chain joins TRBV12-3 or TRBV12-4 and TRBJ1-5, with unresolved D. The CDR3 covers 16 residues. V was cut by 1 base and J by 0 bases, with 10 bases left in between. The CDR3 coding sequence is TGTGCCAGCAGTTTAGGATCCGGGAATAGCAATCAGCCCCAGCATTTT. The encoded protein is CASSLGSGNSNQPQHF.

This clonotype was seen more than once but under ten times. This chain joins TRBV12-3 or TRBV12-4 and TRBJ2-3; D gene ambiguous. The germline V and J ends were trimmed by 2 bases and 5 bases, with 14 bases remaining between them. This CDR3 has 15 residues. The CDR3 DNA reads TGTGCCAGCAGTTTAAGACCGCCCGCCGAAGATACGCAGTATTTT. It codes for CASSLRPPAEDTQYF.

Turning to this clonotype: This could be a read error, since a much larger clone is one nucleotide away. The rearrangement joins TRBV6-9 to TRBJ2-1; D not resolved. CDR1 is MNHGY, CDR2 SVAAGI, per germline. This CDR3 region has 10 residues. The germline V and J ends were trimmed by 5 bases and 7 bases, with 3 bases remaining between them. The CDR3 region has the DNA TGTGCCAGCAGTGTAAATGAGCAGTTCTTC. Protein sequence: CASSVNEQFF.

The J gene is TRBJ1-1, the V gene TRBV6-1; D is uncertain. V was cut by 7 bases and J by 0 bases, with 15 bases left in between. This CDR3 is 15 amino acids long. Germline V CDR1 and CDR2: MNHNS, SASEGT. The CDR3 nucleotides read TGTGCCAGCACCCTCCCAGTCACCTTGAACACTGAAGCTTTCTTT. Residues: CASTLPVTLNTEAFF.

The V call is TRBV25-1, the J call TRBJ1-1; D is undetermined. Germline V lookup: CDR1 MGHDK, CDR2 SYGVNS. The V end was cut by 5 bases, the J end by 10 bases, with 8 bases between. CDR3 length: 10 residues. CDR3 loop: CASSSRGAFF. Written as DNA, the CDR3 is TGTGCCAGCAGTTCCCGAGGAGCTTTCTTT.

This chain connects TRBV4-1 to TRBJ2-1; D gene unclear. The germline gives CDR1 MGHRA, CDR2 YSYEKL. The CDR3 is 13 residues long. Trimming took 8 bases from V and 1 from J, leaving 9 bases between them. For the CDR3, the DNA is TGCGCCAGCGTGTCCGCTTCCTACAATGAGCAGTTCTTC. It encodes CASVSASYNEQFF.

The chain joins TRBV20-1 to TRBJ2-1; 7 bases agree with TRBD2. Germline V gives CDR1 DFQATT, CDR2 SNEGSKA (reference sequence). V trimming: 3 bases; J trimming: 4 bases; junction bases outside the gene matches: 6. The CDR3 has 14 residues. The CDR3 coding sequence is TGCAGTGCTAGGATGCCGGGAGGATACAATGAGCAGTTCTTC. Amino acid sequence: CSARMPGGYNEQFF.

V usage is TRBV12-5 and J usage is TRBJ2-1; D gene uncertain. Germline CDR1 reads LGHNT; CDR2 reads FRNRAP. CDR3 length: 12 residues. The ends were cut back, 7 bases at V and 1 base at J, with 5 bases in the middle. The CDR3, as DNA: TGTGCTAGTGACCGGTCCTACAATGAGCAGTTCTTC. Protein sequence: CASDRSYNEQFF.

The V gene is TRBV3-1, the J gene TRBJ2-4; D perhaps matches TRBD1 (5 bases). Trimming left V 0 bases short and J 1 base short, with 13 bases between. The CDR3 runs to 17 residues. The germline gives CDR1 LGHDT, CDR2 YNNKEL (reference sequence). CDR3 region: CASSQDIQGHAKNIQYF. The DNA for the CDR3 is TGTGCCAGCAGCCAAGACATTCAGGGTCACGCCAAAAACATTCAGTACTTC.

CDR3 region: CSAVTGTGDYNEQFF. The CDR3 DNA is TGCAGCGCGGTAACCGGGACAGGGGACTACAATGAGCAGTTCTTC. The chain carries TRBV29-1 and TRBJ2-1, with 10 positions matching TRBD1. Germline V gene data show CDR1 as SQVTM and CDR2 as ANQGSEA. The CDR3 loop spans 15 amino acids. V was pared by 7 bases and J by 3 bases, with 9 bases of the junction left unmatched.

The V gene is TRBV20-1, the J gene TRBJ1-2; D is unclear. The CDR3 loop spans 14 amino acids. V lost 0 bases to trimming and J lost 2 bases, with 10 bases between them. Germline values: CDR1 DFQATT, CDR2 SNEGSKA (reference sequence). Here the CDR3 reads CSARDLATNYGYTF. DNA of the CDR3: TGCAGTGCTAGAGATTTGGCCACGAACTATGGCTACACCTTC.

This clonotype occurred once. J is TRBJ2-3 and V is TRBV10-3; D uncertain. Trimming removed 8 bases from V and 1 base from J, with 10 bases in between. The CDR3 is made up of 13 amino acids. Germline CDR1 reads ENHRY; CDR2 reads SYGVKD. The CDR3 DNA is TGTGCCATCGCACCCGACGGCACAGATACGCAGTATTTT. Protein sequence: CAIAPDGTDTQYF.

The chain joins TRBV27 to TRBJ2-1; a weak D match, TRBD2 (6 bases). This CDR3 is built from 14 residues. V was clipped by 6 bases and J by 4 bases, with 13 bases between them. CDR1 and CDR2 from the germline V gene are MNHEY and SMNVEV (reference sequence). The CDR3 sequence is CASRRASEYNEQFF. The CDR3 nucleotides read TGTGCCAGCAGACGGGCTAGCGAGTACAATGAGCAGTTCTTC.